The clone carrying this T cell receptor beta chain has only one observation. Between the trimmed V and J ends, which lost 6 bases and 3 bases, there was a span of 11 bases. The CDR3 runs to 13 residues. Per the germline V gene, CDR1 is LNHDA and CDR2 is SQIVND (reference sequence). The sample is drawn from a study of control samples from healthy donors and cancer patients. Method: immunoSEQ multiplex PCR; TCRdb's copy keeps in-frame clones and lacks some. This table holds 130,000 or so clones, under 90% found once. This receptor was obtained from a man between 45 and 60 years old with head and neck cancer. The specimen sequenced was PBMCs. The chain carries TRBV19 and TRBJ1-2; D unresolved. This CDR3 reads CASSRTVDYGYTF. The DNA for the CDR3 is TGTGCCAGTAGCCGAACAGTTGACTATGGCTACACCTTC.